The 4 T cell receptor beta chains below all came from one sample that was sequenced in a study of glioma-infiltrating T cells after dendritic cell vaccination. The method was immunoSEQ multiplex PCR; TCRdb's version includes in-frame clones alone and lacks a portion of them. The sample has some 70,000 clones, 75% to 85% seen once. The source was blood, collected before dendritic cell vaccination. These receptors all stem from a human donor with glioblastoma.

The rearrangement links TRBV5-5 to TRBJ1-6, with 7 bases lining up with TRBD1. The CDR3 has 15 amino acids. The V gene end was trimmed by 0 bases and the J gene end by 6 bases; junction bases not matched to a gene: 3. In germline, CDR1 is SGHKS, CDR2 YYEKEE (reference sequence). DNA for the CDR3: TGTGCCAGCAGCTTGGTGACAGGGCGTAATTCACCCCTCCACTTT. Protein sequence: CASSLVTGRNSPLHF.

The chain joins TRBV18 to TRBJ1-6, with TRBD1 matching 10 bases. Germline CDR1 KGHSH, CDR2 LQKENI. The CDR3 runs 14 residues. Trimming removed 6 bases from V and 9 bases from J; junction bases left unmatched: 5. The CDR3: CASSPGTGVSPLHF. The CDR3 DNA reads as TGTGCCAGCTCGCCCGGGACAGGGGTTTCACCCCTCCACTTT.

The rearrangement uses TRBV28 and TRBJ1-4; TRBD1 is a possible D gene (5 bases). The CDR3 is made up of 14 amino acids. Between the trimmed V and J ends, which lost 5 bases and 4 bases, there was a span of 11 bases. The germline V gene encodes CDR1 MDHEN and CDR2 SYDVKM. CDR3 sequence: CASSPGDLNEKLFF. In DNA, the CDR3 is TGTGCCAGCAGTCCGGGGGATCTTAATGAAAAACTGTTTTTT.

CDR3 bases: TGTGCCACCAGCGGCAGTAGCAATCAGCCCCAGCATTTT. Translating it yields CATSGSSNQPQHF. The V and J genes are TRBV15 and TRBJ1-5; D ambiguous. Germline V gene sequence: CDR1 LNHNV, CDR2 YYDKDF (reference sequence). The CDR3 contains 13 residues. Trimming took 5 bases from V and 0 from J, leaving 5 bases between them.